Included here is one TCR beta chain sequence, with context. As yet, its antigen is unknown. This CDR3 region has 16 residues. Looked up from germline, CDR1 is SGHNT and CDR2 is YYREEE (reference sequence). V lost 4 bases and J lost 2, with 15 bases in between. The data were obtained in a study of T cell repertoires in ileal Crohn's disease. Overall study findings and caveats: All patients with clonality above 26.8% had endoscopic recurrence. Active smokers at surgery had more clonal expansions than non-smokers. Compared with CD4 T cells, sorted CD8 cells carried more expanded clones.

Only in-frame clones appear in the TCRdb table, and some are missing; sequencing was by immunoSEQ multiplex PCR. The sample includes roughly 15,000 clones, about 78% of them seen just once. Sequencing was done on a sample of ileal tissue. This receptor was identified in an adult with Crohn's disease. The chain recombines TRBV5-4 with TRBJ2-2; tentative D call: TRBD2 (6 bases). The CDR3 region is CASSNMRLENTGELFF. DNA for the CDR3: TGTGCCAGCAGCAATATGCGACTAGAAAACACCGGGGAGCTGTTTTTT.